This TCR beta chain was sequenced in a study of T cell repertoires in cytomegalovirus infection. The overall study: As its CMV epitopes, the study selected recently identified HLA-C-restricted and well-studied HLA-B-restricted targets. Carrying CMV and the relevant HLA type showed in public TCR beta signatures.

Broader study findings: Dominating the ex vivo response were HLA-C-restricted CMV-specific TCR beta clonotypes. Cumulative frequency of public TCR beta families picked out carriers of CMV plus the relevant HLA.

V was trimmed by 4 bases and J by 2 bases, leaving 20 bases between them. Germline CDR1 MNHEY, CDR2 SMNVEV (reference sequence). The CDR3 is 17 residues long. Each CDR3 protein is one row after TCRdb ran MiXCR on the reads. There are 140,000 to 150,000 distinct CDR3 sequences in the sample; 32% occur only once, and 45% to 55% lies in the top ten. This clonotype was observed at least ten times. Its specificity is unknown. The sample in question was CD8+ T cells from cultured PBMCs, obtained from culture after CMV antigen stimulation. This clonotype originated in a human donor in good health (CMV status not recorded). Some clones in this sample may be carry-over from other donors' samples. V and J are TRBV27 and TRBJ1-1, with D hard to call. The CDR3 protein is CASSSRSPSGRNTEAFF. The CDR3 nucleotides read TGTGCCAGCAGTTCCCGAAGCCCTAGCGGGAGAAACACTGAAGCTTTCTTT.